Below, 30 T cell receptor beta chains from the same sample are listed, as sequenced in a study of T cell changes during pregnancy in multiple sclerosis. The repertoire was sequenced with immunoSEQ multiplex PCR; TCRdb's copy has only in-frame clones and lacks some. The sample lists tens of thousands of clones, almost 95% occurring once. The material was CD4+ T cells from peripheral blood mononuclear cells, obtained after pregnancy. These TCRs come from a female donor with multiple sclerosis, enrolled in a pregnancy study.

This clone appeared once. V is TRBV30 and J is TRBJ1-2; D remains ambiguous. Deletions cut 2 bases from V and 3 bases from J, with 7 bases between. This CDR3 has 12 amino acids. Germline V gene sequence: CDR1 GTSNPN, CDR2 SVGIG (reference sequence). The CDR3 DNA follows: TGTGCCTGGAGTCCCGGGGACTATGGCTACACCTTC. Protein product: CAWSPGDYGYTF.

The table lists this clone with a count of one. The gene calls are TRBV5-6 and TRBJ1-2; D might be TRBD1 (5 bases). With 4 bases removed from V and 2 bases from J, the gap between germline ends came to 12 bases. CDR3 length: 14 amino acids. Germline V lookup: CDR1 SGHDT, CDR2 YYEEEE. CDR3 in amino acids: CASSPPRQNYGYTF. CDR3 sequence (DNA): TGTGCCAGCAGCCCACCCCGACAGAACTATGGCTACACCTTC.

The DNA of the CDR3 is TGTGCCAGCAGCCCTCAGGCTTTCTATGGCTACACCTTC. This encodes CASSPQAFYGYTF. The chain has TRBV7-9 and TRBJ1-2, with no clear D. The CDR3 covers 13 residues. Germline V gene sequence: CDR1 SEHNR, CDR2 FQNEAQ (reference sequence). Trimming took off 5 bases at V and 4 bases at J, with 11 bases between the two ends.

V gene TRBV4-2 combines with J gene TRBJ2-1; D remains unclear. Germline V gene lookup returns CDR1 LGHNA and CDR2 YNFKEQ. Deletions cut 0 bases from V and 3 bases from J, with 12 bases between. This CDR3 region has 16 residues. The CDR3 is CASSQENSARYNEQFF. Here the CDR3 DNA reads TGTGCCAGCAGCCAAGAGAACTCCGCGCGCTACAATGAGCAGTTCTTC.

The chain couples TRBV7-9 to TRBJ1-2; 9 positions match TRBD1. V trimming: 3 bases; J trimming: 4 bases; junction bases outside the gene matches: 6. The CDR3 contains 15 residues. Germline assignment: CDR1 SEHNR and CDR2 FQNEAQ (reference sequence). Here the CDR3 reads CASSLKTGGVYGYTF. CDR3 DNA: TGTGCCAGCAGCTTGAAGACAGGGGGTGTCTATGGCTACACCTTC.

The chain couples TRBV7-8 to TRBJ2-5, with TRBD2 matching over 13 bases. V lost 4 bases, J lost 2 bases, and 4 bases stayed unmatched. Germline-derived CDR1 and CDR2 are SGHVS and FQNEAQ. The length of the CDR3 is 16 residues. As DNA, the CDR3 is TGTGCCAGCAGCTCCTGGGGACTAGCGGGGCAAGAGACCCAGTACTTC. Its protein is CASSSWGLAGQETQYF.

The V gene is TRBV7-9, the J gene TRBJ2-6; weak D call: TRBD2 (5 bases). Per germline, CDR1 SEHNR and CDR2 FQNEAQ (reference sequence). The CDR3 consists of 18 residues. The germline V and J ends were trimmed by 5 bases and 3 bases, with 20 bases remaining between them. The CDR3 sequence is CASSTPGQPGGGANVLTF. CDR3 nucleotides: TGTGCCAGCAGCACCCCGGGCCAACCCGGAGGTGGGGCCAACGTCCTGACTTTC.

The chain joins TRBV5-6 to TRBJ1-5, with D uncertain. The CDR3 consists of 13 residues. Deletions cut 0 bases from V and 2 bases from J, with 3 bases between. Germline V gives CDR1 SGHDT, CDR2 YYEEEE. CDR3 sequence: CASSLAGNQPQHF. The CDR3 bases are TGTGCCAGCAGCTTGGCGGGCAATCAGCCCCAGCATTTT. The complete variable domain, with remaining parts taken from reference TRBV5-6 and TRBJ1-5, reads DAGVTQSPTHLIKTRGQQVTLRCSPKSGHDTVSWYQQALGQGPQFIFQYYEEEERQRGNFPDRFSGHQFPNYSSELNVNALLLGDSALYLCASSLAGNQPQHFGDGTRLSIL.

The rearrangement joins TRBV19 to TRBJ2-2, with D unresolved. V shed 3 bases and J shed 1 base, with 6 bases lying between them. The CDR3 has 14 residues. Germline values: CDR1 LNHDA, CDR2 SQIVND (reference sequence). This CDR3 is CASSMTQNTGELFF. The CDR3 DNA is TGTGCCAGTAGTATGACACAGAACACCGGGGAGCTGTTTTTT. The full variable domain, rest sourced from reference TRBV19 and TRBJ2-2, is DGGITQSPKYLFRKEGQNVTLSCEQNLNHDAMYWYRQDPGQGLRLIYYSQIVNDFQKGDIAEGYSVSREKKESFPLTVTSAQKNPTAFYLCASSMTQNTGELFFGEGSRLTVL.

This clone was counted a single time. The J gene is TRBJ2-4, the V gene TRBV27; D is perhaps TRBD1 (6 bases). The V gene lost 6 bases and the J gene lost 8 bases, with 8 bases spanning the gap. The CDR3 contains 11 residues. Germline V CDR1 and CDR2: MNHEY, SMNVEV (reference sequence). CDR3 DNA sequence: TGTGCCAGCAGCTACAGGGACATTCAGTACTTC. Translating it yields CASSYRDIQYF.

The chain couples TRBV5-1 to TRBJ2-3; D not certain. This CDR3 spans 15 amino acids. The germline gives CDR1 SGHRS, CDR2 YFSETQ. The V gene lost 7 bases and the J gene lost 9 bases, with 24 bases spanning the gap. This chain's CDR3 is CASAAGLEVYGTQYF. The CDR3 coding sequence is TGCGCCAGCGCGGCTGGCCTAGAGGTATACGGGACGCAGTATTTT.

The rearrangement links TRBV5-1 to TRBJ1-6; TRBD1 matches at 9 bases. Germline V CDR1 and CDR2: SGHRS, YFSETQ. Trimming at V came to 1 base and at J to 8 bases, leaving 4 bases not matched to a gene. The CDR3 extends over 15 amino acids. The CDR3 region is CASSLLQGADSPLHF. CDR3 DNA: TGCGCCAGCAGCTTGTTACAGGGGGCTGATTCACCCCTCCACTTT.

This rearrangement joins TRBV5-1 to TRBJ2-3; D not certain. This CDR3 comprises 13 residues. Germline V gene data show CDR1 as SGHRS and CDR2 as YFSETQ. The ends were cut back, 0 bases at V and 5 bases at J, with 7 bases in the middle. CDR3 bases: TGCGCCAGCAGCTTGGGGGCACTAGATACGCAGTATTTT. This sequence encodes CASSLGALDTQYF.

This chain joins TRBV4-1 and TRBJ2-1, with 7 bases aligning to TRBD2. The CDR3 extends over 15 amino acids. The junction had 6 bases not matched to a gene; V was cut back by 1 base and J by 6 bases. Germline values: CDR1 MGHRA, CDR2 YSYEKL. The CDR3 loop is CASSQVALAGNEQFF. CDR3 nucleotides: TGCGCCAGCAGCCAAGTGGCGTTAGCGGGCAATGAGCAGTTCTTC.

The chain is built from TRBV30 and TRBJ2-2, with a weak D call TRBD2 (5 bases). The CDR3 has 12 amino acids. Germline CDR1 GTSNPN, CDR2 SVGIG (reference sequence). V dropped 3 bases and J dropped 7 bases, with 9 bases sitting between them. The CDR3 loop reads CAWRRVHGELFF. CDR3 nucleotides: TGTGCCTGGAGGAGGGTTCACGGGGAGCTGTTTTTT.

This chain uses TRBV5-5 with TRBJ1-6; no clear D gene. Germline V CDR1 and CDR2: SGHKS, YYEKEE (reference sequence). The CDR3 is made up of 14 amino acids. Trimming removed 2 bases at V and 0 bases at J, with 3 bases between. In DNA form, the CDR3 reads TGTGCCAGCAGCTTCTCCTCCTATAATTCACCCCTCCACTTT. Protein product: CASSFSSYNSPLHF.

This sequence joins TRBV7-2 and TRBJ2-3; 8 bases line up with TRBD2. Germline CDR1 SGHTA, CDR2 FQGNSA. This CDR3 has 15 amino acids. J lost 1 base, V lost 2 bases, and 2 bases had no gene match. The DNA of the CDR3 is TGTGCCAGCAGCTTAATTAGCGGGGGCACAGATACGCAGTATTTT. Translated: CASSLISGGTDTQYF. The whole variable domain, filled in from reference TRBV7-2 and TRBJ2-3, reads GAGVSQSPSNKVTEKGKDVELRCDPISGHTALYWYRQSLGQGLEFLIYFQGNSAPDKSGLPSDRFSAERTGGSVSTLTIQRTQQEDSAVYLCASSLISGGTDTQYFGPGTRLTVL.

The chain joins TRBV6-1 to TRBJ1-3; D not certain. The CDR3 sequence is 13 residues long. CDR1 and CDR2 (germline): MNHNS, SASEGT. V lost 3 bases and J 3 bases, leaving 6 bases between the germline ends. CDR3: CASSEGGGNTIYF. The DNA for the CDR3 is TGTGCCAGCAGTGAGGGAGGTGGAAACACCATATATTTT.

The V and J genes are TRBV10-3 and TRBJ2-2, with 9 positions matching TRBD1. Germline V gives CDR1 ENHRY, CDR2 SYGVKD. V lost 6 bases, J lost 4 bases, and 18 bases stayed unmatched. The CDR3 is 19 residues long. The CDR3 reads CAISEYWTGDNSITGELFF. The CDR3 region has the DNA TGTGCCATCAGCGAATATTGGACAGGGGACAATTCCATCACCGGGGAGCTGTTTTTT.

As concerns this clone: A read error may explain this, as a much larger clone is one base away. The J gene is TRBJ1-1, the V gene TRBV11-2, with D possibly TRBD1 on 5 matching bases. The germline CDR1 and CDR2 sequences are SGHAT and FQNNGV. The CDR3 totals 14 residues. V was trimmed by 2 bases and J by 0 bases, leaving 7 bases between them. CDR3 in amino acids: CASSLQGMNTEAFF. The CDR3 DNA sequence: TGTGCCAGCAGCTTACAGGGAATGAACACTGAAGCTTTCTTT.

The chain couples TRBV18 to TRBJ1-2; D is unclear. Germline V CDR1 and CDR2: KGHSH, LQKENI. CDR3 size: 14 residues. Trimming took off 3 bases at V and 3 bases at J, with 11 bases between the two ends. This CDR3 is CASSPKTKDYGYTF. In nucleotides, the CDR3 is TGTGCCAGCTCACCTAAAACTAAGGACTATGGCTACACCTTC.

This rearrangement joins TRBV2 to TRBJ1-5; D is perhaps TRBD1 (5 bases). This CDR3 comprises 13 residues. V lost 8 bases to trimming and J lost 4 bases, with 12 bases between them. In germline, CDR1 is SNHLY, CDR2 FYNNEI. CDR3 residues: CASSRSGNQPQHF. DNA for the CDR3: TGTGCCAGCTCCCGGTCAGGGAATCAGCCCCAGCATTTT.

The chain joins TRBV15 to TRBJ1-1; no reliable D call. The CDR3 is 14 residues long. Germline lookup yields CDR1 LNHNV and CDR2 YYDKDF (reference sequence). The V end lost 3 bases, the J end lost 4 bases, and 12 bases lay between the germline ends. CDR3 DNA: TGTGCCACCAGCAGCCTCGGCAGGCGCACTGAAGCTTTCTTT. This sequence encodes CATSSLGRRTEAFF.

CDR3 DNA: TGTGCCAGCGCCCGACAGCCTTCTGGGGCCAACGTCCTGACTTTC. This translates into CASARQPSGANVLTF. V and J are TRBV5-6 and TRBJ2-6, with D maybe TRBD1 (5 bases). Germline lookup yields CDR1 SGHDT and CDR2 YYEEEE. Trimming shortened V by 7 bases and J by 1 base, and 12 bases separated the two germline ends. The CDR3 spans 15 residues.

The rearrangement links TRBV9 to TRBJ2-3, with 12 nucleotides matching TRBD2. CDR1 and CDR2 (germline): SGDLS, YYNGEE. The V and J ends lost 2 bases and 4 bases, in that order; junction bases with no gene match: 2. This CDR3 is built from 15 residues. DNA for the CDR3: TGTGCCAGCAGCGTGACTAGCGGGGGATCAGATACGCAGTATTTT. It translates to CASSVTSGGSDTQYF.

The rearrangement joins TRBV27 to TRBJ1-2, with D perhaps matching TRBD1 (6 bases). With 5 bases removed from V and 8 bases from J, the gap between germline ends came to 24 bases. From germline, CDR1 is MNHEY and CDR2 SMNVEV (reference sequence). The CDR3 runs to 16 residues. CDR3 sequence reads: CASSPFKIGGAGGYTF. The DNA of the CDR3 is TGTGCCAGCAGTCCCTTTAAGATAGGGGGGGCAGGAGGCTACACCTTC.

The chain recombines TRBV15 with TRBJ1-5; tentatively, D is TRBD1 (5 bases). This CDR3 has 17 residues. Trimming removed 0 bases from V and 0 bases from J, with 12 bases in between. Germline CDR1 is LNHNV and CDR2 is YYDKDF (reference sequence). CDR3 sequence reads: CATSRDLGGNSNQPQHF. The DNA of the CDR3 is TGTGCCACCAGCAGAGATCTCGGGGGAAATAGCAATCAGCCCCAGCATTTT.

V and J are TRBV6-1 and TRBJ1-4; 7 nucleotides match TRBD1. The ends lost 2 bases at V and 5 bases at J; junction bases unmatched: 5. The CDR3 covers 15 residues. Germline lookup yields CDR1 MNHNS and CDR2 SASEGT. The chain's CDR3 is CASSEWGTVNEKLFF. The CDR3 DNA is TGTGCCAGCAGTGAATGGGGGACAGTAAATGAAAAACTGTTTTTT.

The genes are TRBV5-4 and TRBJ1-6, with D tentatively TRBD1 (6 bases). Germline-derived CDR1 and CDR2 are SGHNT and YYREEE (reference sequence). This CDR3 contains 17 residues. The V end was cut by 0 bases, the J end by 6 bases, with 16 bases between. CDR3 DNA: TGTGCCAGCAGCTTGGTGCGGGGGCGGCCTGGTAATTCACCCCTCCACTTT. Protein sequence: CASSLVRGRPGNSPLHF.

The chain combines TRBV5-4 with TRBJ2-1; 10 bases line up with TRBD2. The trim removed 6 bases at V and 4 bases at J, leaving 7 bases unmatched. Germline assignment: CDR1 SGHNT and CDR2 YYREEE (reference sequence). The CDR3 runs 15 residues. Here the CDR3 DNA reads TGTGCCAGCATTTCCGGGACTAGCGAGTACAATGAGCAGTTCTTC. Translation gives CASISGTSEYNEQFF.